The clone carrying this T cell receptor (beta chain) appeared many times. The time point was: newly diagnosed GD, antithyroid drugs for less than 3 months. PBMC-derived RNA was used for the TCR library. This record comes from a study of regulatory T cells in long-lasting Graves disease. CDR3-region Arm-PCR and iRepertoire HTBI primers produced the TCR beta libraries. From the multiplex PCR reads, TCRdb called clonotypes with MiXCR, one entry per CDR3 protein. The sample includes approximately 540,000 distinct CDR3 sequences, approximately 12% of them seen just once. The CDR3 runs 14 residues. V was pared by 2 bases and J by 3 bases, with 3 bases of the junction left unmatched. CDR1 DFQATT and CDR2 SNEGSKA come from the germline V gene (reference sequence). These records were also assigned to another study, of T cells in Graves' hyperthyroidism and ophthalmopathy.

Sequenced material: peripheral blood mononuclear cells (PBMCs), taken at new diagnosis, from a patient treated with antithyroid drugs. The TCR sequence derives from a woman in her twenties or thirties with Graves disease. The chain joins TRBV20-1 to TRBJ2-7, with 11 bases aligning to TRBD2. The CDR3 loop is CSARTGLADYEQYF. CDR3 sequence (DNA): TGCAGTGCTAGAACGGGACTAGCGGACTACGAGCAGTACTTC.